This T cell receptor beta chain was documented in a study of T-cell memory formation after mild COVID-19. Using its own MiXCR run on the 5' RACE reads, TCRdb lists one record per CDR3 protein. This table has 150,000 to 200,000 distinct CDR3 sequences, approximately 16% appearing once. This clonotype occurred a few times. This CDR3 spans 15 amino acids. V shed 2 bases and J shed 6 bases, with 15 bases lying between them. Specimen: PBMCs or a T cell subset sorted from them (not recorded which). The chain joins TRBV12-3 or TRBV12-4 to TRBJ2-3, with D uncertain. The clonotype was recovered from an adult woman who had mild COVID-19 (a few samples of this study predate the infection). Cell type and time point are not known. In DNA form, the CDR3 reads TGTGCCAGCAGTTTATTTCGGACGGATCGGGATACGCAGTATTTT. It is translated as CASSLFRTDRDTQYF.